These T cell receptor beta chains were read from a single sample in a study of chemoradiotherapy in HPV16-positive cancers. The protocol was immunoSEQ multiplex PCR, while the TCRdb copy is restricted to in-frame clones and leaves out a portion. The sample lists over 8,000 clones, about 89% seen once, with roughly an eighth in the top ten. The sample here was blood, taken from a patient who underwent chemoradiotherapy. These receptors were taken from a human donor with HPV-associated anogenital cancer. The CDR3 runs from the conserved cysteine through the conserved F or W. Fields, in order: D gene, V gene, J gene, clone size, CDR3 DNA, CDR3 protein. The D gene is left open where the match is weak. The size of a clone is reported for some rows only, either as once, few or many, or as a class for expanded clones.

D: .
V: TRBV7-2
J: TRBJ1-3
size: .
DNA: TGTGCCAGCAGCACCGGGACACCCAACTCTGGAAACACCATATATTTT
CDR3: CASSTGTPNSGNTIYF

D: TRBD1
V: TRBV7-4
J: TRBJ2-7
size: few
DNA: TGTGCCAGCAGCCAGGGACAGATCTACGAGCAGTACTTC
CDR3: CASSQGQIYEQYF

D: .
V: TRBV5-4
J: TRBJ1-5
size: .
DNA: TGTGCCAGCAGCTTGGGAGTGGGGGGTGATCAGCCCCAGCATTTT
CDR3: CASSLGVGGDQPQHF

D: TRBD1
V: TRBV19
J: TRBJ1-1
size: .
DNA: TGTGCCAGTAGTGAGGGACAGGGTCTTTACAACACTGAAGCTTTCTTT
CDR3: CASSEGQGLYNTEAFF

D: .
V: TRBV30
J: TRBJ2-2
size: .
DNA: TGTGCCTGGAGTGTGAATCCTACCGGGGAGCTGTTTTTT
CDR3: CAWSVNPTGELFF

D: TRBD1
V: TRBV5-1
J: TRBJ1-2
size: .
DNA: TGCGCCAGCAGCTTCGAAACAGGGGCTAGCTATGGCTACACCTTC
CDR3: CASSFETGASYGYTF

D: .
V: TRBV4-1
J: TRBJ1-4
size: .
DNA: TGCGCCAGCAGCCAAGAGGGGGCGGACGATAGAGAAAAACTGTTTTTT
CDR3: CASSQEGADDREKLFF

D: .
V: TRBV5-6
J: TRBJ1-1
size: .
DNA: TGTGCCAGCAGCTTGGAATTGCGGGGGAAGGTCACTGAAGCTTTCTTT
CDR3: CASSLELRGKVTEAFF

D: .
V: TRBV6-1
J: TRBJ1-4
size: .
DNA: TGTGCCAGCAGTGAATCCGCCTTTGCAACTAATGAAAAACTGTTTTTT
CDR3: CASSESAFATNEKLFF

D: .
V: TRBV14
J: TRBJ2-5
size: .
DNA: TGTGCCAGCAGCCAAGCCCGAACTGTCCTTAAAGAGACCCAGTACTTC
CDR3: CASSQARTVLKETQYF

D: TRBD1
V: TRBV6-6
J: TRBJ1-1
size: .
DNA: TGTGCCAGCAGTGGACAGGGCAGCGGCACTGAAGCTTTCTTT
CDR3: CASSGQGSGTEAFF

D: TRBD1
V: TRBV10-2
J: TRBJ1-2
size: .
DNA: TGCGCCAGCACATCTGGGTCTCGGGCAGGGGGTAACTATGGCTACACCTTC
CDR3: CASTSGSRAGGNYGYTF

D: TRBD1
V: TRBV5-6
J: TRBJ1-2
size: .
DNA: TGTGCCAGCAGCTACGCGGACAGGCCTTATGGCTACACCTTC
CDR3: CASSYADRPYGYTF

D: TRBD2
V: TRBV19
J: TRBJ2-3
size: .
DNA: TGTGCCAGTAGTATCTGGCGGGGGGGCAGTACAGATACGCAGTATTTT
CDR3: CASSIWRGGSTDTQYF

D: TRBD1
V: TRBV30
J: TRBJ1-6
size: .
DNA: TGTGCCTGGAGCTATCCAGGGGGTTTTCCCTATAATTCACCCCTCCACTTT
CDR3: CAWSYPGGFPYNSPLHF

D: .
V: TRBV20-1
J: TRBJ1-2
size: .
DNA: TGCAGTGCGCGGGGCGGCGGCTACACCTTC
CDR3: CSARGGGYTF

D: .
V: TRBV6-1
J: TRBJ1-2
size: .
DNA: TGTGCCAGCAGTGACTCGGAGGGACGGATCTATGGCTACACCTTC
CDR3: CASSDSEGRIYGYTF

D: .
V: TRBV10-3
J: TRBJ1-3
size: .
DNA: TGTGCCATCAGTGAACTCAGCTCTGGAAACACCATATATTTT
CDR3: CAISELSSGNTIYF

D: .
V: TRBV27
J: TRBJ2-4
size: .
DNA: TGTGCCAGCAGTCGATGGATGGGGGAAAACATTCAGTACTTC
CDR3: CASSRWMGENIQYF

D: TRBD1
V: TRBV6-5
J: TRBJ1-1
size: .
DNA: TGTGCCAGCAGTTACTCTTGGACAGGCACTGAAGCTTTCTTT
CDR3: CASSYSWTGTEAFF

D: TRBD2
V: TRBV6-5
J: TRBJ2-3
size: .
DNA: TGTGCCAGCAGTTACTTGGGGGGGGAGGTTTCAGATACGCAGTATTTT
CDR3: CASSYLGGEVSDTQYF

D: .
V: TRBV6-5
J: TRBJ1-4
size: .
DNA: TGTGCCAGCAGTTACTCGGCAGCTTTGAATGAAAAACTGTTTTTT
CDR3: CASSYSAALNEKLFF

D: .
V: TRBV6-4
J: TRBJ2-2
size: once
DNA: TGTGCCAGCAGCTATAGCGAGACCGGGGAGCTGTTTTTT
CDR3: CASSYSETGELFF

D: TRBD1
V: TRBV10-3
J: TRBJ2-3
size: .
DNA: TGTGCCATCAGCGAGGGAAAACAGGGGTTGAGGGATACGCAGTATTTT
CDR3: CAISEGKQGLRDTQYF

D: .
V: TRBV5-1
J: TRBJ2-3
size: .
DNA: TGCGCCAGCAGCTTACGCGGCATGGGCACAGATACGCAGTATTTT
CDR3: CASSLRGMGTDTQYF

D: .
V: TRBV29-1
J: TRBJ1-2
size: .
DNA: TGCAGCGTTGATATCGGGGGGCAGGGTGGCTACACCTTC
CDR3: CSVDIGGQGGYTF

D: .
V: TRBV7-2
J: TRBJ2-5
size: .
DNA: TGTGCCAGCAGCTCTCCCCGCGCAGCCGCGGAGACCCAGTACTTC
CDR3: CASSSPRAAAETQYF

D: .
V: TRBV2
J: TRBJ2-4
size: .
DNA: TGTGCCAGCAGTGAAGGTCAAAACATTCAGTACTTC
CDR3: CASSEGQNIQYF

D: TRBD1
V: TRBV25-1
J: TRBJ1-3
size: .
DNA: TGTGCCAGCAGTCCCCCCGACAGGGCTGGAAACACCATATATTTT
CDR3: CASSPPDRAGNTIYF

D: TRBD1
V: TRBV10-3
J: TRBJ2-5
size: once
DNA: TGTGCCGTTTCACCAGGGGGCTGGGAGACCCAGTACTTC
CDR3: CAVSPGGWETQYF

D: TRBD1
V: TRBV28
J: TRBJ1-1
size: .
DNA: TGTGCCAGCAGTTCCGTCGGGACAGGGGGAGGCTTGTCGACTGAAGCTTTCTTT
CDR3: CASSSVGTGGGLSTEAFF

D: .
V: TRBV5-4
J: TRBJ1-1
size: .
DNA: TGTGCCAGCAGCTTGTCTGTGAACACTGAAGCTTTCTTT
CDR3: CASSLSVNTEAFF

D: TRBD1
V: TRBV9
J: TRBJ2-7
size: .
DNA: TGTGCCAGCAGCGCACCCGGGACAGAGGAATACGAGCAGTACTTC
CDR3: CASSAPGTEEYEQYF

D: TRBD1
V: TRBV6-6
J: TRBJ1-1
size: .
DNA: TGTGCCAGCAGCACAGAGACAGGGCCTTACACTGAAGCTTTCTTT
CDR3: CASSTETGPYTEAFF

D: TRBD1
V: TRBV6-1
J: TRBJ2-4
size: .
DNA: TGTGCCAGCAGTGAGATAACAGGGGTCAGGAGCATTCAGTACTTC
CDR3: CASSEITGVRSIQYF

D: TRBD1
V: TRBV5-6
J: TRBJ2-1
size: .
DNA: TGTGCCAGCAGCTTGGGGACAGGGGTCCATGAGCAGTTCTTC
CDR3: CASSLGTGVHEQFF

D: .
V: TRBV14
J: TRBJ2-7
size: .
DNA: TGTGCCAGCAGCCAAACGCAGGACCGCTACGAGCAGTACTTC
CDR3: CASSQTQDRYEQYF

D: TRBD1
V: TRBV5-1
J: TRBJ1-6
size: .
DNA: TGCGCCAGCAGCACAGGGGTGGATAATTCACCCCTCCACTTT
CDR3: CASSTGVDNSPLHF

D: TRBD2
V: TRBV7-8
J: TRBJ2-1
size: .
DNA: TGTGCCAGCAGCCGGCGCGGGGGATCCTACAATGAGCAGTTCTTC
CDR3: CASSRRGGSYNEQFF

D: .
V: TRBV9
J: TRBJ1-2
size: .
DNA: TGTGCCAGCAGCGCCGAGGACTGGAACTATGGCTACACCTTC
CDR3: CASSAEDWNYGYTF

D: .
V: TRBV6-1
J: TRBJ1-6
size: .
DNA: TGTGCCAGCAGTGACTCACGGCTTACGCTGGCCCTCCACTTT
CDR3: CASSDSRLTLALHF

D: TRBD1
V: TRBV5-1
J: TRBJ2-1
size: .
DNA: TGCGCCAGCAGCGGCGGGACAGGCCTCAATGAGCAGTTCTTC
CDR3: CASSGGTGLNEQFF

D: TRBD1
V: TRBV5-6
J: TRBJ1-5
size: once
DNA: TGTGCCAGCAGCGCATGGGGACAGCCAAGCAATCAGCCCCAGCATTTT
CDR3: CASSAWGQPSNQPQHF

D: .
V: TRBV7-9
J: TRBJ1-4
size: .
DNA: TGTGCCAGCAGCTTAGGATTTCACGGGGCGCGGCTGTTTTTT
CDR3: CASSLGFHGARLFF

D: .
V: TRBV6-6
J: TRBJ2-2
size: .
DNA: TGTGCCAGCAGTTTGGACAGCCCGAACACCGGGGAGCTGTTTTTT
CDR3: CASSLDSPNTGELFF

D: .
V: TRBV7-9
J: TRBJ2-7
size: .
DNA: TGTGCCAGCAGCCCGAACCAACCCGGGACACTGTCCTACGAGCAGTACTTC
CDR3: CASSPNQPGTLSYEQYF

D: .
V: TRBV4-3
J: TRBJ2-1
size: .
DNA: TGCGCCAGCAGCCAGAGGGCTACGACAGGAACTGGGGATGAGCAGTTCTTC
CDR3: CASSQRATTGTGDEQFF